This paragraph reports one T cell receptor beta chain. These data come from a study of shared clonotypes between healthy human individuals. Germline values: CDR1 SGHNT, CDR2 YENEEA. Trimming cost V 5 bases and J 6 bases, with 13 bases left between them. The CDR3 spans 14 residues. Measured with immunoSEQ multiplex PCR; TCRdb has only the in-frame clones, and not every one. The table records more than 400,000 clones, approximately 95% of them present only once. J is TRBJ2-2 and V is TRBV11-3; D remains ambiguous. The source is a woman aged 25 to 39 in good health. The sample was naive CD4+ T cells sorted from blood. Subset: CD45RA+ positively selected. The CDR3 sequence is CASSKTTAPGELFF. The DNA for the CDR3 is TGTGCCAGCAGCAAAACGACCGCCCCCGGGGAGCTGTTTTTT.